This T cell receptor beta chain was documented in a study of chemoradiotherapy in HPV16-positive cancers (dated by TCRdb to the early 2020s). As for the study more broadly: Candidate HPV-specific T-cell clones and common TCR motifs were defined through functional T-cell assays on cells from a couple of HPV16-positive patients. The study asked whether T-cell immunity to the HPV oncoproteins E6 and E7 changes during chemoradiotherapy and whether this immunity affects survival. The candidate HPV-specific TCRs and motifs were then tracked in TCR repertoires from more than 85 patients with HPV-related cancers.

Points the paper makes about the study in general: Expansion of candidate HPV-specific clones and E7-related TCR motifs was observed in the tumor microenvironment during treatment, whereas no such expansion was observed for non-HPV-specific T cells. The functional definition of HPV-specific T cells was derived from only two HPV16-positive patients, and the survival association was reported for HPV16-positive patients. In HPV16-positive patients, expansion of HPV-responsive T cells during chemoradiotherapy was found to be associated with improved recurrence-free survival.

The CDR3 covers 15 residues, taking in both the cysteine and the phenylalanine. Only the CDR3 region is kept as DNA, spanning 45 bases read in frame from base 1. Trimming at the junction amounts to 2 bases on V and 2 bases on J, and the germline ends lie 13 bases apart. The germline V gene encodes CDR1 SGHRS and CDR2 YFSETQ. The library came from the immunoSEQ multiplex PCR assay. TCRdb retrieved this table from immuneACCESS and kept in-frame rearrangements only. Not all clones are present; in checked studies, unresolved V genes account for under half, and no reason is known for the remainder. This sample comprises roughly 28,000 clones, around four fifths of them detected only once. Less than 6.5% of the sample goes to the ten largest clones. Because repertoires were sampled repeatedly during chemoradiotherapy, clonal expansion in the tumor microenvironment could be followed. A remark on this clone: No cognate antigen has been identified for it. No per-base quality is available; no much larger clone lies one base away.

The source material was blood, sampled from a patient who underwent chemoradiotherapy. The TCR originated in a human donor with HPV-associated anogenital cancer. Here the chain combines TRBV5-1 and TRBJ1-1; the D gene is perhaps TRBD1, on 6 matching bases. The sequence in DNA is TGCGCCAGCAGCTTCTCTAGACAGGCCAACACTGAAGCTTTCTTT. Its product reads: CASSFSRQANTEAFF.